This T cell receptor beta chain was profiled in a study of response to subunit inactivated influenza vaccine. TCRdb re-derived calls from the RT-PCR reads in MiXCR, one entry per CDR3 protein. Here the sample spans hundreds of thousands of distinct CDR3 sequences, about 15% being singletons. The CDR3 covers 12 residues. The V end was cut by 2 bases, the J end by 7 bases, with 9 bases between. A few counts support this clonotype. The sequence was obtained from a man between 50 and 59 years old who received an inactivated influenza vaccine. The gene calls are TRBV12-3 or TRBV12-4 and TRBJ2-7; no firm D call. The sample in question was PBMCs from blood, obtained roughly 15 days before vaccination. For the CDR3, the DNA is TGTGCCAGCAGTTTAAACACCGCGGAGCAGTACTTC. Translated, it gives CASSLNTAEQYF.